This T cell receptor beta chain appears in the sequencing data of a study of T cell responses to AZD1222 COVID-19 vaccine (dated by TCRdb to the early 2020s). Regarding the research as a whole: A total of just over 230 trial participants underwent TCR sequencing, of whom under 220 had received two doses of AZD1222 and around 26 had received two doses of the MenACWY control vaccine. Trial participants were enrolled by age into 18-55, 56-69 and 70-plus year subgroups, with roughly 160, 29 and 62 TCR-sequenced participants respectively. Findings and caveats that apply to the study as a whole: Reportedly, close to half of the unique spike-specific TCRs recognized epitopes lying outside the regions that are mutated in the B.1.351 and B.1.1.7 variants. CD4 TCRs associated with the vaccine covered the entire spike protein, and the dominant responses were in regions 160-218 and 743-854. The 56-69-year group was small, and its depth increase did not reach significance, likely because of low power. Participants were mostly white British, with more females than males. The authors suggested clonal diversity may have been underestimated. Conclusions about previously exposed vaccinees are limited because only five to seven AZD1222 recipients were SARS-CoV-2 seropositive at baseline. Because no day 14 peak-response samples were available, repertoires were characterized only after the peak T cell response. After two AZD1222 doses, both the breadth and the depth of spike-specific TCRs were significantly higher than at day 0 and than in MenACWY recipients.

The CDR3 regions of human TCRbeta chains were analyzed by immunosequencing. The authors' analysis ran thus. TCRs in the repertoires were compared against a reference library of SARS-CoV-2-specific TCRs that had been generated with the MIRA antigen-specificity platform. Breadth was defined as the fraction of unique TCRs that were SARS-CoV-2-associated. Depth was defined as the fraction of total T cells that were SARS-CoV-2-associated. Using the MIRA data, each spike-specific TCR was assigned both to the spike region to which the TCR was reactive and to a CD4 or CD8 class. Log10-transformed breadth and depth values were compared by one-way ANOVA with Sidak's multiple comparisons tests. TCRdb took over this immuneACCESS table, retaining in-frame rearrangements with V and J assigned. Such tables are incomplete; in checked studies, under half of the missing clones stem from an unresolved V gene, and the remainder is unexplained. That table is the source of V, J and clone size, and D and trimming were worked out from the DNA. The sample contains roughly 70,000 clones, 87% of them found a single time. The ten largest make up 1% to 1.5% of the sample.

The intended sense of this specimen's time point label: about 28 days (+/-7) after the second vaccine dose. AZD1222 recipients with second doses at about 4 weeks or about 12 weeks were pooled, because spike-specific TCR depth and breadth did not differ between schedules. Samples from vaccinated people were obtained from the UK trials COV001 and COV002, which included a single-blind randomized controlled phase 2/3 trial of AZD1222 (ChAdOx1 nCoV-19) in healthy adults. Trial participant PBMC samples were collected at day 0 and day 28 after the second dose for TCRbeta chain sequencing. Relative to germline, V is 0 bases shorter and J is 0 bases shorter, with 15 bases between their ends. CDR1 SGHNT and CDR2 YYREEE were looked up in the germline V gene (reference sequence). CDR3 length: 17 amino acids, cysteine to phenylalanine. Kept here is only the CDR3 DNA, which spans 51 bases and is read in frame from base 1.

In the case of this clone: The antigen this receptor binds is unknown. No base quality values were provided; no much bigger clone lies one nucleotide off.

The sequence links TRBV5-4 to TRBJ1-1, with no confident D gene call. Sequencing was performed on peripheral blood, taken 28 days after the second AZD1222 dose. The TCR was taken from an adult who received the AZD1222 COVID-19 vaccine. The nucleotide sequence reads TGTGCCAGCAGCTTGGACTCGGGCGGACCCATGAACACTGAAGCTTTCTTT. Translation gives CASSLDSGGPMNTEAFF.